A selection of T cell receptor beta chains follows, all from one sample in a study of shared clonotypes between healthy human individuals. Data came from immunoSEQ multiplex PCR; TCRdb stores just in-frame clones and leaves some out. The sample contains nearly 600,000 clones, around 95% of which appear only once. Sequencing was carried out using naive CD8+ T cells sorted from blood. The receptors were sampled from a woman in her 30s in good health. The CDR3 runs from the conserved cysteine through the conserved F or W. D genes are given only for firm matches. Some rows mark clone size as missing; the rest say once, few, many or name a class of expanded clone.

CDR3nt	CDR3aa	j_gene	v_gene	abundance	d_gene
TGTGCCAGCAGTGAAAGTACTAGCGGAATCTACGAGCAGTACTTC	CASSESTSGIYEQYF	TRBJ2-7	TRBV6-1	.	TRBD2
TGTGCCAGCAGTTTAGGCACTAGCGGGCGTGGCGAGCAGTACTTC	CASSLGTSGRGEQYF	TRBJ2-7	TRBV27	.	TRBD2
TGTGCCAGCAGCTTGGGTGGGCGGGGGAGCTCCTACGAGCAGTACTTC	CASSLGGRGSSYEQYF	TRBJ2-7	TRBV5-5	.	TRBD2
TGTGCCAGCAGCGTAACAGGGGAGAACACTGAAGCTTTCTTT	CASSVTGENTEAFF	TRBJ1-1	TRBV9	.	TRBD1
TGTGCCAGCAGCAAAGAAGTGAACACTGAAGCTTTCTTT	CASSKEVNTEAFF	TRBJ1-1	TRBV21-1	.	.
TGTGCCAGCAGCCAAACCATAGGGATCTATGGCTACACCTTC	CASSQTIGIYGYTF	TRBJ1-2	TRBV13	.	.
TGTGCCTGGAGAGGCCAGTACTCGGATACGCAGTATTTT	CAWRGQYSDTQYF	TRBJ2-3	TRBV30	.	.
TGTGCCAGCAGCTGGATGACAGGGGGTTATGGCTACACCTTC	CASSWMTGGYGYTF	TRBJ1-2	TRBV5-6	.	TRBD1
TGTGCCAGCAGCCCTGGGACCTACGAGCAGTACTTC	CASSPGTYEQYF	TRBJ2-7	TRBV7-2	.	.
TGTGCCAGTAGTATAGGGGACACCGGGGCCAACGTCCTGACTTTC	CASSIGDTGANVLTF	TRBJ2-6	TRBV19	.	.
TGTGCCAGCAGCCTCCTAGCGGGGACCTACAATGAGCAGTTCTTC	CASSLLAGTYNEQFF	TRBJ2-1	TRBV28	.	TRBD2
TGTGCCAGCAGCTTAGAGGTCGACCCTAAAAACATTCAGTACTTC	CASSLEVDPKNIQYF	TRBJ2-4	TRBV7-9	.	.
TGTGCCAGCAGCGTATCCGGAGAAAAACTGTTTTTT	CASSVSGEKLFF	TRBJ1-4	TRBV9	.	.
TGTGCCAGCAGGTTAAATGAAGCTTTCTTT	CASRLNEAFF	TRBJ1-1	TRBV28	.	.
TGCAGTGCTAGTTACTACAATGAGCAGTTCTTC	CSASYYNEQFF	TRBJ2-1	TRBV20-1	.	.
TGTGCCAGCAGCCTTAGCGGGAGGTTAGCTGAGCAGTTCTTC	CASSLSGRLAEQFF	TRBJ2-1	TRBV5-6	.	TRBD2
TGCGCCAGCAGCCAGGCTCCTAGCGACGACACCGAGCAGTACTTC	CASSQAPSDDTEQYF	TRBJ2-7	TRBV4-1	.	.
TGTGCCAGTACCTTACTCCCAGGGGTAGGTACTGAAGCTTTCTTT	CASTLLPGVGTEAFF	TRBJ1-1	TRBV19	.	.
TGTGCGCACGGGTGGGATAGCAATCAGCCCCAGCATTTT	CAHGWDSNQPQHF	TRBJ1-5	TRBV28	.	.
TGTGCCACTAGGGCAGACCCCCTCTCCTACGAGCAGTACTTC	CATRADPLSYEQYF	TRBJ2-7	TRBV2	.	.
TGTGCCAGTAGTATTGGTGTGGGGGGCCTCTACAATGAGCAGTTCTTC	CASSIGVGGLYNEQFF	TRBJ2-1	TRBV19	once	.
TGCGCCAGCAGTGGGACCGGGACTAGCTACAATGAGCAGTTCTTC	CASSGTGTSYNEQFF	TRBJ2-1	TRBV10-2	.	TRBD2
TGTGCCAGCAGCTTAGGGGGGGATACGCAGTATTTT	CASSLGGDTQYF	TRBJ2-3	TRBV11-2	.	.
TGTGCCAGCAGTATTACAGGAGCCTACGAGCAGTACTTC	CASSITGAYEQYF	TRBJ2-7	TRBV27	.	.
TGTGCCAGTAGTATAGCAGCCGATAATTCACCCCTCCACTTT	CASSIAADNSPLHF	TRBJ1-6	TRBV19	.	.
TGTGCCAGCAGACGCCCTACCTACGAGCAGTACTTC	CASRRPTYEQYF	TRBJ2-7	TRBV28	.	.
TGTGCCAGCAGTGCTGGGTTACTCACCGGGGAGCTGTTTTTT	CASSAGLLTGELFF	TRBJ2-2	TRBV2	.	.
TGTGCCTGGAGTCCGGGAACCTCGTTTGAGACCCAGTACTTC	CAWSPGTSFETQYF	TRBJ2-5	TRBV30	.	.
TGTGCCAGCAGTTTCAATAGCGGGAGAGGAGCTGATACGCAGTATTTT	CASSFNSGRGADTQYF	TRBJ2-3	TRBV27	.	TRBD2
TGCGCCAGCAGCCAAGGAGGTGGATACGAGCAGTACTTC	CASSQGGGYEQYF	TRBJ2-7	TRBV4-1	.	.
TGTGCCAGCTTCGGACATCTAGATGGCTACACCTTC	CASFGHLDGYTF	TRBJ1-2	TRBV27	.	.
TGTGCCAGCAGCTGGGACTCATACGAGCAGTACTTC	CASSWDSYEQYF	TRBJ2-7	TRBV5-5	.	.
TGTGCCAGCAGCCTACAGGGATCGGGCGAAAAACTGTTTTTT	CASSLQGSGEKLFF	TRBJ1-4	TRBV28	.	.
TGTGCCAGCAGCCCCCTGGGGACCACCTACGAGCAGTACTTC	CASSPLGTTYEQYF	TRBJ2-7	TRBV5-6	.	.
TGTGCCAGCAGCGTAGCAGGGTACAATGAGCAGTTCTTC	CASSVAGYNEQFF	TRBJ2-1	TRBV9	.	.
TGTGCCAGCAGCGCACAACTAGCGGGAGGTGTCGGGCCCTACAATGAGCAGTTCTTC	CASSAQLAGGVGPYNEQFF	TRBJ2-1	TRBV7-8	.	TRBD2
TGTGCCAGCAATGCGCTAGAGGTCTACAATGAGCAGTTCTTC	CASNALEVYNEQFF	TRBJ2-1	TRBV6-1	once	.
TGTGCCAGCAGCTTACACAGGGACTCGCTCGAGCAGTACTTC	CASSLHRDSLEQYF	TRBJ2-7	TRBV13	.	.
TGTGCCAGCAGTCCCGACCCAGGCTCCTACAATGAGCAGTTCTTC	CASSPDPGSYNEQFF	TRBJ2-1	TRBV27	.	.
TGTGCCAGCAGTTACGGGTACAATCAGCCCCAGCATTTT	CASSYGYNQPQHF	TRBJ1-5	TRBV6-5	.	.
TGTGCCAGTAACACCGGGGTCGGCTACACCTTC	CASNTGVGYTF	TRBJ1-2	TRBV28	.	.